These 23 T cell receptor beta chains were sequenced from one sample in a study of blood T cell repertoires in COVID-19. Method: immunoSEQ multiplex PCR; TCRdb's copy keeps in-frame clones and lacks some. The sample shows 100,000 to 150,000 clones, almost 85% of them seen only once. Sequencing was carried out using peripheral blood. The origin of the receptors is a man between 60 and 75 years old with acute or convalescent COVID-19.

This chain uses TRBV5-1 with TRBJ1-1; D not resolved. CDR1 and CDR2 from the germline V gene are SGHRS and YFSETQ. The CDR3 consists of 13 residues. V lost 7 bases to trimming and J lost 0 bases, with 10 bases between them. The CDR3 loop reads CASQDRLNTEAFF. The DNA of the CDR3 is TGCGCCAGCCAGGATCGATTGAACACTGAAGCTTTCTTT.

In its sample, this clone was seen many times. The V and J genes are TRBV19 and TRBJ1-5; no reliable D call. Trimming left V 5 bases short and J 4 bases short, with 9 bases between. CDR3 length equals 13 residues. Germline CDR1 and CDR2: LNHDA and SQIVND (reference sequence). The DNA for the CDR3 is TGTGCCAGTAGTTTCGGCGGGAATCAGCCCCAGCATTTT. Amino acid sequence: CASSFGGNQPQHF.

The genes are TRBV5-6 and TRBJ2-1; D unresolved. CDR1 SGHDT and CDR2 YYEEEE come from the germline V gene. The CDR3 loop spans 13 amino acids. Trimming took 5 bases from V and 10 from J, leaving 16 bases between them. Here the CDR3 reads CASSPFRVEEQFF. DNA for the CDR3: TGTGCCAGCAGTCCTTTCCGAGTTGAGGAGCAGTTCTTC.

Comments on this clone: Other DNA variants within this sample encode the same CDR3. The chain employs TRBV18 and TRBJ2-5; 7 bases map to TRBD1. Germline V gives CDR1 KGHSH, CDR2 LQKENI. V dropped 0 bases and J dropped 4; count of bases not matched to a gene: 2. The CDR3 length is 14 residues. The CDR3 nucleotides read TGTGCCAGCTCACCACCGGCAGGGGGAGAGACCCAGTACTTC. This translates into CASSPPAGGETQYF. Together with reference TRBV18 and TRBJ2-5, the CDR3 gives the full variable domain: NAGVMQNPRHLVRRRGQEARLRCSPMKGHSHVYWYRQLPEEGLKFMVYLQKENIIDESGMPKERFSAEFPKEGPSILRIQQVVRGDSAAYFCASSPPAGGETQYFGPGTRLLVL.

This clone was detected once. V and J are TRBV6-5 and TRBJ1-1; D is unclear. V lost 7 bases to trimming and J lost 10 bases, with 10 bases between them. The germline V gene encodes CDR1 MNHEY and CDR2 SVGAGI. The CDR3 length is 10 residues. CDR3 amino acids: CASNGVGAFF. The DNA of the CDR3 is TGTGCCAGCAACGGGGTGGGAGCTTTCTTT.

The chain links TRBV25-1 to TRBJ2-7; 7 nucleotides line up with TRBD1. V dropped 5 bases and J dropped 5; count of bases not matched to a gene: 6. Germline V CDR1 and CDR2: MGHDK, SYGVNS. This CDR3 spans 13 amino acids. Here the CDR3 DNA reads TGTGCCAGCAGTTTACAGGGGATGGACGAGCAGTACTTC. Translating it yields CASSLQGMDEQYF.

The gene calls are TRBV5-1 and TRBJ1-4; tentatively, D is TRBD1 (6 bases). The CDR3 runs to 15 residues. The V end was cut by 4 bases, the J end by 7 bases, with 17 bases between. Germline CDR1 is SGHRS and CDR2 is YFSETQ. CDR3 in amino acids: CASSPTGPLGEKLFF. CDR3 coding DNA: TGCGCCAGCAGCCCAACAGGGCCCTTGGGTGAAAAACTGTTTTTT.

The chain uses TRBV5-1 and TRBJ2-1, with D tentatively TRBD2 (6 bases). Germline lookup yields CDR1 SGHRS and CDR2 YFSETQ. The CDR3 runs to 18 residues. Trimming pared 4 bases from V and 4 bases from J, leaving 24 bases between. CDR3 residues: CASSPSRGTVRGYNEQFF. Written as DNA, the CDR3 is TGCGCCAGCAGCCCCTCGCGGGGTACTGTTAGGGGTTACAATGAGCAGTTCTTC.

The rearrangement uses TRBV19 and TRBJ1-1, with 8 bases that match TRBD1. With V trimmed by 2 bases and J by 4 bases, 9 bases remained unmatched. CDR1 is LNHDA and CDR2 is SQIVND in the germline V gene (reference sequence). This CDR3 spans 16 amino acids. CDR3 coding DNA: TGTGCCAGTAGTATAACCCGGACAGGGAAGGGCACTGAAGCTTTCTTT. Translation: CASSITRTGKGTEAFF.

This chain connects TRBV3-1 (or the pseudogene TRBV3-2) to TRBJ1-5; D is uncertain. The length of the CDR3 is 14 residues. Trimming stripped 4 bases from V and 1 base from J, with 8 bases between. Per germline, CDR1 LGHDT and CDR2 YNNKEL (reference sequence). CDR3 residues: CASSRQASNQPQHF. The CDR3 region has the DNA TGTGCCAGCAGCCGCCAGGCGAGCAATCAGCCCCAGCATTTT.

This chain joins TRBV7-9 and TRBJ1-4; TRBD1 matches at 10 bases. The V gene's germline CDR1 is SEHNR and CDR2 FQNEAQ (reference sequence). V lost 4 bases and J lost 7; bases outside the gene matches: 6. The CDR3 consists of 15 residues. The CDR3 coding sequence is TGTGCCAGCAGCTCCCGCCGGGACAGGGGTGAAAAACTGTTTTTT. It specifies CASSSRRDRGEKLFF.

J is TRBJ1-1 and V is TRBV4-1, with D perhaps TRBD1 (6 bases). Germline V gene lookup returns CDR1 MGHRA and CDR2 YSYEKL. The length of the CDR3 is 13 residues. V lost 0 bases and J lost 7, with 9 bases in between. The CDR3 nucleotides are TGCGCCAGCAGCCAAGAACAGGGAGATGAAGCTTTCTTT. It encodes CASSQEQGDEAFF.

This clone was picked up a small number of times. This chain uses TRBV6-5 with TRBJ2-7; TRBD1 might be the D (6 bases). The germline gives CDR1 MNHEY, CDR2 SVGAGI. CDR3 size: 15 residues. The V end was cut by 7 bases, the J end by 3 bases, with 19 bases between. The CDR3 bases are TGTGCCAGCATCAACAGGGAAAATCCGAACTACGAGCAGTACTTC. Its translation is CASINRENPNYEQYF.

This rearrangement joins TRBV24-1 to TRBJ2-1, with TRBD2 matching over 13 bases. The CDR3 has 16 amino acids. Germline V gene sequence: CDR1 KGHDR, CDR2 SFDVKD. V shed 4 bases, J shed 6 bases, and the junction held 5 bases outside the gene matches. The CDR3 DNA is TGTGCCACCAGTGACGGTGGACTAGCGGGAGTCAATGAGCAGTTCTTC. The encoded protein is CATSDGGLAGVNEQFF.

Only a few counts were recorded for this clone. J is TRBJ1-4 and V is TRBV5-1; D may be TRBD1 (5 bases). CDR3 length: 15 residues. Germline values: CDR1 SGHRS, CDR2 YFSETQ. Trimming removed 3 bases from V and 8 bases from J, with 17 bases in between. The CDR3 coding sequence is TGCGCCAGCAGCTCAACTCAGGGTTTAGGCGAAAAACTGTTTTTT. Residues: CASSSTQGLGEKLFF.

The V and J genes are TRBV9 and TRBJ2-7; TRBD1 agrees at 7 bases. From germline, CDR1 is SGDLS and CDR2 YYNGEE. J lost 1 base, V lost 0 bases, and 1 base had no gene match. The CDR3 consists of 14 residues. For the CDR3, the DNA is TGTGCCAGCAGCGTAGAGACAGGGTCCTACGAGCAGTACTTC. Amino acids: CASSVETGSYEQYF. The full variable domain, rest sourced from reference TRBV9 and TRBJ2-7, is DSGVTQTPKHLITATGQRVTLRCSPRSGDLSVYWYQQSLDQGLQFLIQYYNGEERAKGNILERFSAQQFPDLHSELNLSSLELGDSALYFCASSVETGSYEQYFGPGTRLTVT.

This sequence joins TRBV25-1 and TRBJ2-5; perhaps TRBD2 as D (5 bases). The V end lost 6 bases, the J end lost 7 bases, and 12 bases lay between the germline ends. From germline, CDR1 is MGHDK and CDR2 SYGVNS. The CDR3 has 12 amino acids. CDR3 region: CASRRLSRTQYF. For the CDR3, the DNA is TGTGCCAGCAGGAGACTAAGTAGGACCCAGTACTTC.

This sequence joins TRBV5-5 and TRBJ1-4; D is possibly TRBD1 (5 bases). V lost 4 bases, J lost 0 bases, and 16 bases lay in between. The CDR3 is made up of 17 amino acids. CDR1 SGHKS and CDR2 YYEKEE come from the germline V gene (reference sequence). The DNA of the CDR3 is TGTGCCAGCAGCCCCCGCGGGGCAGAGGCAACTAATGAAAAACTGTTTTTT. Its translation: CASSPRGAEATNEKLFF.

Only one count was recorded for this clone. The genes are TRBV5-1 and TRBJ2-1, with 13 bases matching TRBD2. Trimming removed 2 bases from V and 4 bases from J; junction bases left unmatched: 6. The CDR3 is made up of 17 amino acids. Germline CDR1 is SGHRS and CDR2 is YFSETQ. The chain's CDR3 is CASSFGLAGVIYNEQFF. The CDR3 DNA reads as TGCGCCAGCAGCTTTGGACTAGCGGGAGTAATATACAATGAGCAGTTCTTC.

The chain carries TRBV28 and TRBJ2-7; D remains ambiguous. Germline V lookup: CDR1 MDHEN, CDR2 SYDVKM. The germline V and J ends were trimmed by 2 bases and 3 bases, with 5 bases remaining between them. The CDR3 is 12 residues long. This chain's CDR3 is CASSLPFYEQYF. The CDR3 DNA follows: TGTGCCAGCAGTTTACCGTTCTACGAGCAGTACTTC.

V gene TRBV5-1 combines with J gene TRBJ1-6, with 7 bases matching TRBD1. In germline, CDR1 is SGHRS, CDR2 YFSETQ. This CDR3 spans 16 amino acids. The trim removed 0 bases at V and 5 bases at J, leaving 5 bases unmatched. CDR3 amino acids: CASSLEGDRDNSPLHF. The CDR3 DNA follows: TGCGCCAGCAGCTTGGAGGGAGACAGGGATAATTCACCCCTCCACTTT.

This chain links TRBV24-1 with TRBJ2-1, with 10 bases identical to TRBD1. Losses at the gene ends were 7 bases for V and 0 bases for J; bases not matched to a gene: 5. The CDR3 totals 16 residues. Germline V gene data show CDR1 as KGHDR and CDR2 as SFDVKD. The DNA for the CDR3 is TGTGCCACCAGATCAGGGACAGGGGACTCCTACAATGAGCAGTTCTTC. It codes for CATRSGTGDSYNEQFF.

The chain carries TRBV7-3 and TRBJ2-5; D ambiguous. This CDR3 is built from 16 residues. The V end lost 2 bases, the J end lost 1 base, and 14 bases lay between the germline ends. The germline V gene encodes CDR1 SGHTA and CDR2 FQGTGA. The DNA of the CDR3 is TGTGCCAGCAGCTTATCGGGTGGTATGGGCCAAGAGACCCAGTACTTC. It is translated as CASSLSGGMGQETQYF.